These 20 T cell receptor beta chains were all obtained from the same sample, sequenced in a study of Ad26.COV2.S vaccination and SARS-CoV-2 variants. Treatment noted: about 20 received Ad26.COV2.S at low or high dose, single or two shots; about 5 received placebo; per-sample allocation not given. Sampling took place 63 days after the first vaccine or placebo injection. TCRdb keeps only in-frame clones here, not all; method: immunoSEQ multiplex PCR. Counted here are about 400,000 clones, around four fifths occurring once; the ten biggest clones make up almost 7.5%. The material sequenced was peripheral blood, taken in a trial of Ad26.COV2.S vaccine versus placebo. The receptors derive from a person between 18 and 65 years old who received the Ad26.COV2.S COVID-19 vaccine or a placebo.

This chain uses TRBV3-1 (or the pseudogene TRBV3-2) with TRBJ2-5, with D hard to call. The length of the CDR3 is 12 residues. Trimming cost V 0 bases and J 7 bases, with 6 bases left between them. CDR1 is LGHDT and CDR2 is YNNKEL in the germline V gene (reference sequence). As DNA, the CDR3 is TGTGCCAGCAGCCAAGATCGAAGGACCCAGTACTTC. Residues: CASSQDRRTQYF.

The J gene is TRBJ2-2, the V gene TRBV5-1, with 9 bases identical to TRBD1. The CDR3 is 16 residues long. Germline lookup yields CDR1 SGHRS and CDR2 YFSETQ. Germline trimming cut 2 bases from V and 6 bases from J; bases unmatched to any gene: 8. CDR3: CASSFGTGRLAGELFF. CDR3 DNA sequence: TGCGCCAGCAGCTTTGGGACAGGGAGGTTGGCCGGGGAGCTGTTTTTT.

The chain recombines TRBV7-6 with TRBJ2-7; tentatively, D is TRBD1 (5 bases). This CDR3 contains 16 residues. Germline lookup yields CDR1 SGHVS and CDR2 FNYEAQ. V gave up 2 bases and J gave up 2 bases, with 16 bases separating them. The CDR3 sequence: CASSLSQGLGTYEQYF. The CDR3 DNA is TGTGCCAGCAGCTTATCTCAGGGATTGGGTACCTACGAGCAGTACTTC.

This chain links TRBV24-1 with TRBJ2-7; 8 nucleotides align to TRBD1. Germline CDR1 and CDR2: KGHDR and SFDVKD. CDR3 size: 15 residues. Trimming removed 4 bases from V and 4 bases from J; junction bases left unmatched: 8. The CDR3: CATSDPRTGLYEQYF. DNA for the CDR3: TGTGCCACCAGTGACCCACGGACAGGGCTTTACGAGCAGTACTTC.

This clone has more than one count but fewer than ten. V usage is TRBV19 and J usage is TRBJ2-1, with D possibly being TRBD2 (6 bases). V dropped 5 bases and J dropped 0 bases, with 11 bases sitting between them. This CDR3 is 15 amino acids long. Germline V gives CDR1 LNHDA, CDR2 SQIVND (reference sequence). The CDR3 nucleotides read TGTGCCAGTAGTTCCCAGCGGGCCTCCTACAATGAGCAGTTCTTC. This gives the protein CASSSQRASYNEQFF.

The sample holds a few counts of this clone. The CDR3 reads CASTGGGPREQYF. Written as DNA, the CDR3 is TGTGCCAGCACGGGAGGGGGACCCCGCGAGCAGTACTTC. The rearrangement joins TRBV7-9 to TRBJ2-7, with 8 bases lining up with TRBD2. CDR1 is SEHNR, CDR2 FQNEAQ, per germline (reference sequence). CDR3 length: 13 residues. J gave up 6 bases and V 7 bases, and 8 bases lay outside the gene matches.

CDR3 in amino acids: CASSLVAEASTDTQYF. In DNA, the CDR3 is TGTGCCAGCTCGCTAGTAGCGGAAGCTAGCACAGATACGCAGTATTTT. This chain uses TRBV18 with TRBJ2-3; tentative D call: TRBD2 (6 bases). This CDR3 spans 16 amino acids. Trimming cost V 6 bases and J 0 bases, with 16 bases left between them. Germline values: CDR1 KGHSH, CDR2 LQKENI.

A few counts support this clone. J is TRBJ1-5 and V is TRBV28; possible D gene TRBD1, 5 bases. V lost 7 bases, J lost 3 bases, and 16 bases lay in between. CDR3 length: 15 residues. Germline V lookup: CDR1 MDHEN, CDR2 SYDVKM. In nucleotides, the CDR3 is TGTGCCAGCAATCGGGGGGGTTCCTTCAATCAGCCCCAGCATTTT. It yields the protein CASNRGGSFNQPQHF.

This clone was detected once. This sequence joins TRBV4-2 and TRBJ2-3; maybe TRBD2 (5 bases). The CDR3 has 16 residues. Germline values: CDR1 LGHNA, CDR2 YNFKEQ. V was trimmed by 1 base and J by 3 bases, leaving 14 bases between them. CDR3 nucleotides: TGTGCCAGCAGCCAAGCGCTAAGAGGCGGGACAGATACGCAGTATTTT. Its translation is CASSQALRGGTDTQYF.

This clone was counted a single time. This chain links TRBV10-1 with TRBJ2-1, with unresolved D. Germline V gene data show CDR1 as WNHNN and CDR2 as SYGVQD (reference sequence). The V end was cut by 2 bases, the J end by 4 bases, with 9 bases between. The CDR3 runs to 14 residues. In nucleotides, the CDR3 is TGCGCCAGCAGTGAGAAGACGGAATACAATGAGCAGTTCTTC. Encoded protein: CASSEKTEYNEQFF.

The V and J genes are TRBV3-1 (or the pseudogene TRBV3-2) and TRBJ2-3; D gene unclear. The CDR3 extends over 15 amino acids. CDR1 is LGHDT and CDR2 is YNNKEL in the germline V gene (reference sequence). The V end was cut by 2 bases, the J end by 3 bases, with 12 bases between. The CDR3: CASSQSVRPTDTQYF. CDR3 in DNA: TGTGCCAGCAGCCAATCGGTCAGGCCAACAGATACGCAGTATTTT.

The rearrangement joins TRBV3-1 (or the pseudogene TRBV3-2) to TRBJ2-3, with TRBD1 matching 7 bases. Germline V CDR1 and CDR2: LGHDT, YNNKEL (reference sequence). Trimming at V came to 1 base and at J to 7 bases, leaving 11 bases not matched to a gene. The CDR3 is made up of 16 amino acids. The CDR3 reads CASSQGRQGILNTQYF. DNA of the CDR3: TGTGCCAGCAGCCAAGGGCGACAGGGAATATTAAATACGCAGTATTTT.

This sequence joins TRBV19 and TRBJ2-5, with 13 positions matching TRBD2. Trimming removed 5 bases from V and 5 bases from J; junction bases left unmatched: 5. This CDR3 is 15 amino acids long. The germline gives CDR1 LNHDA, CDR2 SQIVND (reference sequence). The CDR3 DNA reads TGTGCCAGTAGTCGTGGACTAGCGGGAGTCGAGACCCAGTACTTC. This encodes CASSRGLAGVETQYF.

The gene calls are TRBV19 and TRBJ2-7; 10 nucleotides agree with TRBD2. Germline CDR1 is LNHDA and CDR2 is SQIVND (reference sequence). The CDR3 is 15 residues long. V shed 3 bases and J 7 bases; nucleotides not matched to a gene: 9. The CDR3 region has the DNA TGTGCCAGTAGTATTGGCCTAGCGGGAGTAGGTGAGCAGTACTTC. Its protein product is CASSIGLAGVGEQYF.

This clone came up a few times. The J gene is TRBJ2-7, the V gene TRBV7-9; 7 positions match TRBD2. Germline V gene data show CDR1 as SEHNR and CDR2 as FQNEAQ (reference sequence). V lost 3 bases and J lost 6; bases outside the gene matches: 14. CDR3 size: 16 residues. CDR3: CASSLSRGLPVREQYF. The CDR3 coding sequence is TGTGCCAGCAGCTTGTCAAGGGGACTACCCGTACGCGAGCAGTACTTC. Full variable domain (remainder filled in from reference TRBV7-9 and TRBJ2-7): DTGVSQNPRHKITKRGQNVTFRCDPISEHNRLYWYRQTLGQGPEFLTYFQNEAQLEKSRLLSDRFSAERPKGSFSTLEIQRTEQGDSAMYLCASSLSRGLPVREQYFGPGTRLTVT.

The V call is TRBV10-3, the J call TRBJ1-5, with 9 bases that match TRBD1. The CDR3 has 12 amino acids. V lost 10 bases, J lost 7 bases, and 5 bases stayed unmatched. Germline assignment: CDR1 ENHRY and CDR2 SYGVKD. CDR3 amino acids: CATMTGGQPQHF. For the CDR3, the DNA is TGTGCCACCATGACAGGGGGACAGCCCCAGCATTTT.

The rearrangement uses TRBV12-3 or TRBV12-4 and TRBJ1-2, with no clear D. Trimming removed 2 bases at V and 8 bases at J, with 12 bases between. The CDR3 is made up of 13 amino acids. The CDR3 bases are TGTGCCAGCAGTTTAACAATGAACCCCGGCTACACCTTC. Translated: CASSLTMNPGYTF.

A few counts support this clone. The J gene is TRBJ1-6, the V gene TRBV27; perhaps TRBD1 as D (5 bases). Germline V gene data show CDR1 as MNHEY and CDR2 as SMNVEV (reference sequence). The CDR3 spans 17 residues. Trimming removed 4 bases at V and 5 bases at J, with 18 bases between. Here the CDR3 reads CASSWDGAPRDNSPLHF. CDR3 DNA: TGTGCCAGCAGTTGGGATGGCGCCCCCAGGGATAATTCACCCCTCCACTTT.

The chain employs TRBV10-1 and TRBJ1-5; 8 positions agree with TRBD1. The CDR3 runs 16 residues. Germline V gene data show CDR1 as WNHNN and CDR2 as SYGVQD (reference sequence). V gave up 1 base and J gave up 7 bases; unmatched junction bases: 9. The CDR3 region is CASSECYRDRGQPQHF. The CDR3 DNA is TGCGCCAGCAGTGAGTGTTATAGAGACAGGGGACAGCCCCAGCATTTT.

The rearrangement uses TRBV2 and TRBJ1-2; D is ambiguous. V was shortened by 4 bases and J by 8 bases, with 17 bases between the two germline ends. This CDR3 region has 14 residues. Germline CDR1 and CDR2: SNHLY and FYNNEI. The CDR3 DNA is TGTGCCAGCAGTGTGCGCGACGGAGGAGGCGGCTACACCTTC. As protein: CASSVRDGGGGYTF. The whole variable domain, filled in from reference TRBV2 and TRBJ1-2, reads EPEVTQTPSHQVTQMGQEVILRCVPISNHLYFYWYRQILGQKVEFLVSFYNNEISEKSEIFDDQFSVERPDGSNFTLKIRSTKLEDSAMYFCASSVRDGGGGYTFGSGTRLTVV.